This TCR beta chain was observed in a study of CD8+ T cells in alopecia areata. Points from the study as a whole: Having one nonresponder leaves uncertain how baseline CD8+ expansion relates to response.

As regards this clone: As yet, its antigen is unknown.

Treatment: oral pan-JAK inhibitor, 5-10 mg twice daily. Individuals with alopecia areata gave both lesional scalp punch biopsies and peripheral blood for collection. RNA extraction was followed by reverse transcription into cDNA, which acted as the sequencing template. Assay: immunoSEQ multiplex PCR; the TCRdb copy retains only in-frame clones and omits some. This sample has some 240,000 clones, with 50% to 70% found just once. Germline V gene data show CDR1 as MNHEY and CDR2 as SMNVEV (reference sequence). Trimming left V 3 bases short and J 3 bases short, with 9 bases between. The CDR3 is made up of 14 amino acids.

The rearrangement uses TRBV27 and TRBJ1-3; perhaps TRBD1 as D (5 bases). The TCR was taken from a human donor with alopecia areata. The input for sequencing was CD4+ T cells sorted from blood, taken at week 4, from a patient treated with tofacitinib. CDR3 in DNA: TGTGCCAGCAGTTTTGGGGGAAGTGGAAACACCATATATTTT. Amino acids: CASSFGGSGNTIYF.